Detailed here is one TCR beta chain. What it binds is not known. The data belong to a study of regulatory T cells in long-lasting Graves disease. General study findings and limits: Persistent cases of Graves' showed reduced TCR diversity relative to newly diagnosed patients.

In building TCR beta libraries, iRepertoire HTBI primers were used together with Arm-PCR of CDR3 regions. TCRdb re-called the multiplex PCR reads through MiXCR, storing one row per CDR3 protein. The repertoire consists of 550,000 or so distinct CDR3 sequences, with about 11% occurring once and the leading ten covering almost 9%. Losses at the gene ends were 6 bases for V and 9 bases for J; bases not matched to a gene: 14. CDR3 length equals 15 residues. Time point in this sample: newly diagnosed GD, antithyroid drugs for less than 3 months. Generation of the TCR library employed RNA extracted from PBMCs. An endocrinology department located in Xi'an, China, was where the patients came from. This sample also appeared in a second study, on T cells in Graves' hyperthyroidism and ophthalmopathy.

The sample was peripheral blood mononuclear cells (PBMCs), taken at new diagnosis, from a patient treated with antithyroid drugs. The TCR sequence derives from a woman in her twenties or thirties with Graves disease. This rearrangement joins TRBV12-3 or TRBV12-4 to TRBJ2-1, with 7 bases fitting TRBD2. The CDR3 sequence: CASSLLLAQNLEQFF. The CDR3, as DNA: TGTGCCAGCAGCCTACTACTAGCGCAGAATCTTGAGCAGTTCTTC.